One and the same sample provided the 6 T cell receptor beta chains below, sequenced in a study of cytotoxic CD8 clonotypes in ibrutinib-treated CLL. The assay was immunoSEQ multiplex PCR, and TCRdb's table has in-frame clones only and misses some. The top ten hold 10% to 12% of the sample, which has about 140,000 clones, around 93% seen once. The input for sequencing was PBMCs, taken after 12 months of ibrutinib treatment. These receptors were taken from a human donor with chronic lymphocytic leukemia.

This clone is a singleton in its sample. The V gene is TRBV11-2, the J gene TRBJ2-7; tentative D call: TRBD1 (5 bases). The CDR3 runs 14 residues. The V end lost 1 base, the J end lost 2 bases, and 9 bases lay between the germline ends. Germline CDR1 is SGHAT and CDR2 is FQNNGV. This CDR3 reads CASSLAPGTYEQYF. The CDR3 DNA sequence: TGTGCCAGCAGCTTAGCTCCAGGGACCTACGAGCAGTACTTC.

The chain has TRBV9 and TRBJ2-2; 10 bases line up with TRBD1. This CDR3 contains 15 residues. The germline gives CDR1 SGDLS, CDR2 YYNGEE. V lost 2 bases and J lost 4; bases outside the gene matches: 2. The CDR3 coding sequence is TGTGCCAGCAGCGTCCGGGACAGGGGCACCGGGGAGCTGTTTTTT. Amino acids: CASSVRDRGTGELFF.

The chain recombines TRBV10-1 with TRBJ2-4; no definite D call. This CDR3 spans 14 amino acids. Germline CDR1 and CDR2: WNHNN and SYGVQD (reference sequence). Between the trimmed V and J ends, which lost 2 bases and 7 bases, there was a span of 12 bases. DNA of the CDR3: TGCGCCAGCAGTGAGGGCCAGGCGGTGAACATTCAGTACTTC. Residues: CASSEGQAVNIQYF.

This CDR3 is CASSPGLAGGGETQYF. In nucleotides, the CDR3 is TGTGCCAGCAGCCCGGGACTAGCGGGAGGGGGAGAGACCCAGTACTTC. This sequence joins TRBV11-2 and TRBJ2-5; TRBD2 matches 16 bases. The CDR3 loop spans 16 amino acids. V lost 5 bases, J lost 4 bases, and 4 bases stayed unmatched. Germline V CDR1 and CDR2: SGHAT, FQNNGV.

This chain joins TRBV28 and TRBJ1-1; TRBD1 might be the D (5 bases). Germline lookup yields CDR1 MDHEN and CDR2 SYDVKM. The V and J ends lost 4 bases and 11 bases respectively, with 11 bases between them. The CDR3 sequence is 11 residues long. The CDR3 DNA reads as TGTGCCAGCAGTTCGGTCCCAGGGGCTTTCTTT. Translating gives CASSSVPGAFF.

This CDR3 is CASSLGRGGGGYTF. CDR3 DNA sequence: TGTGCCAGCAGTTTAGGTCGCGGGGGTGGTGGCTACACCTTC. V and J are TRBV28 and TRBJ1-2; perhaps TRBD1 as D (5 bases). This CDR3 contains 14 residues. Germline V gene sequence: CDR1 MDHEN, CDR2 SYDVKM. Trimming took off 2 bases at V and 7 bases at J, with 14 bases between the two ends.